A single sample is the source of the 28 T cell receptor beta chains below, sequenced in a study of CD8+CD57+ T cells in acquired aplastic anemia (dated 2018 in TCRdb). The patients picked for sequencing were ones in whom flow cytometry had shown an expansion of CD8+CD57+ cells. These reads were obtained on an Illumina HiSeq 2000. TCR beta VDJ combination and CDR3 sequence profiling used genomic DNA as the template. Using fastp at Q25 and MiXCR, TCRdb reprocessed the public reads and kept productive beta chains. Entries are consolidated by CDR3 protein sequence, retaining the most common genes and DNA. In this sample the table shows about half a million distinct CDR3 sequences, around 30% of which occur a single time. Nearly 0.85% of the sample belongs to the ten largest clones. Sequencing used sorted CD4+, CD8+, or CD8+CD57+ T cells (not recorded which) from PBMCs. Receptors were obtained from a human donor with aplastic anemia.

The chain is built from TRBV28 and TRBJ2-7; 15 positions match TRBD2. J was trimmed by 1 base and V by 6 bases; bases with no gene match: 4. This CDR3 is 16 amino acids long. Germline loops: CDR1 MDHEN, CDR2 SYDVKM. CDR3 amino acids: CASRGTSGRTSYEQYF. In DNA form, the CDR3 reads TGTGCCAGCAGGGGGACTAGCGGGAGGACATCCTACGAGCAGTACTTC.

The genes are TRBV15 and TRBJ1-6; tentative D call: TRBD1 (6 bases). The V gene lost 3 bases and the J gene lost 7 bases, with 10 bases spanning the gap. This CDR3 has 14 amino acids. Germline CDR1 and CDR2: LNHNV and YYDKDF (reference sequence). This CDR3 reads CATSSRGRNSPLHF. Here the CDR3 DNA reads TGTGCCACCAGCAGCAGGGGCAGGAATTCACCCCTCCACTTT.

This clonotype has only a few counts. The chain carries TRBV12-3 or TRBV12-4 and TRBJ2-3; 14 bases are shared with TRBD2. The junction had 3 bases not matched to a gene; V was cut back by 5 bases and J by 2 bases. CDR3 length: 16 residues. CDR3 DNA: TGTGCCAGCAGTGGGACTAGCGGGGGTGTCACAGATACGCAGTATTTT. This encodes CASSGTSGGVTDTQYF.

The chain combines TRBV4-2 with TRBJ1-2; D is possibly TRBD1 (6 bases). With 0 bases removed from V and 4 bases from J, the gap between germline ends came to 15 bases. From germline, CDR1 is LGHNA and CDR2 YNFKEQ. This CDR3 has 16 amino acids. The CDR3 loop is CASSQDLEGVGYGYTF. DNA of the CDR3: TGTGCCAGCAGCCAAGATTTAGAGGGGGTTGGCTATGGCTACACCTTC.

This clonotype was detected many times. The chain recombines TRBV19 with TRBJ2-7; 9 nucleotides match TRBD2. J gave up 1 base and V 7 bases, and 8 bases lay outside the gene matches. This CDR3 spans 15 amino acids. Germline V gene sequence: CDR1 LNHDA, CDR2 SQIVND (reference sequence). Here the CDR3 reads CASTLATSGSYEQYF. As DNA, the CDR3 is TGTGCCAGTACCCTCGCGACTAGCGGATCCTACGAGCAGTACTTC.

V is TRBV20-1 and J is TRBJ2-6, with a weak D call TRBD2 (6 bases). This CDR3 spans 17 amino acids. With 0 bases removed from V and 0 bases from J, the gap between germline ends came to 12 bases. Germline CDR1 is DFQATT and CDR2 is SNEGSKA (reference sequence). CDR3 protein: CSARDQLGGSGANVLTF. CDR3 in DNA: TGCAGTGCTAGAGATCAGCTGGGGGGCTCTGGGGCCAACGTCCTGACTTTC.

The chain carries TRBV20-1 and TRBJ1-5; a possible D gene is TRBD1 (6 bases). Looked up from germline, CDR1 is DFQATT and CDR2 is SNEGSKA (reference sequence). Trimming took 0 bases from V and 4 from J, leaving 13 bases between them. CDR3 size: 15 residues. CDR3 region: CSARDPGAENQPQHF. The CDR3 DNA reads TGCAGTGCTAGAGATCCGGGGGCGGAAAATCAGCCCCAGCATTTT.

This rearrangement joins TRBV2 to TRBJ2-2; TRBD1 is a possible D gene (5 bases). The CDR3 sequence is 14 residues long. CDR1 is SNHLY, CDR2 FYNNEI, per germline. Trimming cost V 8 bases and J 6 bases, with 16 bases left between them. Here the CDR3 reads CASGGRDFPGELFF. The CDR3 region has the DNA TGTGCCAGCGGCGGCAGGGATTTCCCCGGGGAGCTGTTTTTT.

CDR3 sequence (DNA): TGTGCCTGGAAGGGGCAAGAGACCCAGTACTTC. Encoded protein: CAWKGQETQYF. The chain uses TRBV30 and TRBJ2-5; D is possibly TRBD1 (5 bases). The V end was cut by 4 bases, the J end by 2 bases, with 5 bases between. The V gene's germline CDR1 is GTSNPN and CDR2 SVGIG (reference sequence). The CDR3 consists of 11 residues.

The chain employs TRBV30 and TRBJ1-2, with D maybe TRBD1 (5 bases). The V end lost 0 bases, the J end lost 13 bases, and 12 bases lay between the germline ends. Germline V gene sequence: CDR1 GTSNPN, CDR2 SVGIG (reference sequence). This CDR3 contains 11 residues. The CDR3 loop reads CAWSVLGVLTF. Here the CDR3 DNA reads TGTGCCTGGAGTGTACTAGGGGTCCTCACCTTC.

This clonotype has only a few counts. CDR3 sequence reads: CASSYLNEQFF. DNA for the CDR3: TGTGCCAGCAGTTACCTAAATGAGCAGTTCTTC. The rearrangement uses TRBV12-3 or TRBV12-4 and TRBJ2-1; D is unclear. Trimming cost V 4 bases and J 7 bases, with 5 bases left between them. CDR3 length: 11 amino acids.

The chain joins TRBV11-2 to TRBJ1-2; the match to TRBD1 covers 8 bases. The length of the CDR3 is 13 residues. CDR1 is SGHAT, CDR2 FQNNGV, per germline. V shed 1 base, J shed 7 bases, and the junction held 2 bases outside the gene matches. The CDR3 spells CASSLARGLGYTF. The CDR3 nucleotides are TGTGCCAGCAGCTTAGCCAGGGGGCTTGGCTACACCTTC.

This chain connects TRBV11-2 to TRBJ2-2; 8 nucleotides align to TRBD1. With 4 bases clipped from V and 1 base from J, the junction kept 5 bases outside the gene matches. Per germline, CDR1 SGHAT and CDR2 FQNNGV. The CDR3 spans 16 residues. CDR3: CASSWIGTGNTGELFF. The CDR3 bases are TGTGCCAGCAGCTGGATCGGGACAGGGAACACCGGGGAGCTGTTTTTT.

This clonotype was seen repeatedly, ten times or more. The V gene is TRBV9, the J gene TRBJ2-7; 10 bases align to TRBD1. V trimming: 0 bases; J trimming: 2 bases; junction bases outside the gene matches: 2. The CDR3 totals 15 residues. The germline V gene encodes CDR1 SGDLS and CDR2 YYNGEE. CDR3 loop: CASSVDGQGAYEQYF. The CDR3 DNA is TGTGCCAGCAGCGTAGACGGACAGGGGGCCTACGAGCAGTACTTC.

This clonotype turned up a few times. The junction departs from germline at one end; a sequencing error may be responsible. J is TRBJ2-7 and V is TRBV7-9, with 8 bases that match TRBD1. The J call may be incorrect, as the DNA end agrees better with TRBJ2-5. CDR1 and CDR2 from the germline V gene are SEHNR and FQNEAQ (reference sequence). The CDR3 runs to 15 residues. The CDR3 DNA is TGTGCCGGCAGCTTAGGCCAGGGGGCCGAAGAGACCCAGTACTTC. It yields the protein CAGSLGQGAEETQYF.

This chain links TRBV29-1 with TRBJ1-2, with 8 bases fitting TRBD1. This CDR3 is 16 amino acids long. Germline values: CDR1 SQVTM, CDR2 ANQGSEA. V trimming: 7 bases; J trimming: 1 base; junction bases outside the gene matches: 14. The CDR3 here is CSAGQGRSPLNYGYTF. The CDR3 DNA is TGCAGCGCCGGACAGGGACGATCACCGCTTAACTATGGCTACACCTTC.

This clonotype was picked up a small number of times. The chain employs TRBV6-4 and TRBJ2-5; 10 bases agree with TRBD2. The CDR3 is 15 amino acids. Germline assignment: CDR1 MRHNA and CDR2 SNTAGT. Trimming removed 3 bases from V and 2 bases from J; junction bases left unmatched: 3. The CDR3 reads CASSEGSGGQETQYF. Written as DNA, the CDR3 is TGTGCCAGCAGTGAAGGTAGCGGGGGGCAAGAGACCCAGTACTTC.

With regard to this clonotype: At one of its ends the junction is not consistent with the germline gene, which may arise from a read error. This chain joins TRBV5-3 and TRBJ2-5, with D tentatively TRBD2 (5 bases). TRBV5-3 is given ORF status, its function remaining uncertain. The CDR3 has 15 amino acids. The CDR3: CASSLGAGEQETQYF. For the CDR3, the DNA is TGTGCCAGCAGCTTGGGAGCAGGCGAACAAGAGACCCAGTACTTC.

This clonotype has more than one count but fewer than ten. The chain couples TRBV10-3 to TRBJ1-2, with 7 bases lining up with TRBD1. The CDR3 spans 15 residues. The trim removed 3 bases at V and 2 bases at J, leaving 6 bases unmatched. The germline V gene has CDR1 ENHRY and CDR2 SYGVKD. Here the CDR3 reads CAISDVEGANYGYTF. The CDR3 coding sequence is TGTGCCATCAGTGATGTGGAGGGGGCCAACTATGGCTACACCTTC.

This clonotype was observed at least ten times. The V call is TRBV5-1, the J call TRBJ1-5, with a tentative D call TRBD1 (6 bases). The CDR3 covers 15 residues. CDR1 and CDR2 (germline): SGHRS, YFSETQ. Trimming removed 4 bases at V and 3 bases at J, with 14 bases between. CDR3 DNA: TGCGCCAGCAGCCCCGGACAGCCTTCCAATCAGCCCCAGCATTTT. Its translation is CASSPGQPSNQPQHF.

This rearrangement joins TRBV15 to TRBJ2-1; D uncertain. V was cut by 0 bases and J by 6 bases, with 15 bases left in between. The CDR3 has 16 amino acids. Germline CDR1 LNHNV, CDR2 YYDKDF (reference sequence). This chain's CDR3 is CATSRDRRNWGNEQFF. The CDR3 coding sequence is TGTGCCACCAGCAGAGATCGGAGAAACTGGGGCAATGAGCAGTTCTTC.

This chain joins TRBV6-1 and TRBJ1-1; D remains ambiguous. Germline-derived CDR1 and CDR2 are MNHNS and SASEGT. The CDR3 sequence is 16 residues long. Trimming took 5 bases from V and 2 from J, leaving 18 bases between them. The chain's CDR3 is CASSPRPTRPNTEAFF. The CDR3 DNA is TGTGCCAGCAGTCCCCGCCCAACCCGGCCAAACACTGAAGCTTTCTTT.

This clonotype was counted at least ten times. The chain uses TRBV6-5 and TRBJ2-7; 10 bases match TRBD2. J gave up 6 bases and V 2 bases, and 4 bases lay outside the gene matches. Germline V lookup: CDR1 MNHEY, CDR2 SVGAGI. The CDR3 has 14 amino acids. CDR3 in DNA: TGTGCCAGCAGTTACGGGCTAGCGGGGGCCGAGCAGTACTTC. This encodes CASSYGLAGAEQYF.

This clonotype was found many times. This chain uses TRBV20-1 with TRBJ1-2; tentative D call: TRBD1 (5 bases). The CDR3 extends over 15 amino acids. V was cut by 6 bases and J by 0 bases, with 17 bases left in between. The germline gives CDR1 DFQATT, CDR2 SNEGSKA (reference sequence). DNA of the CDR3: TGCAGTGCAAATCTGGGGGGGGAGACTAACTATGGCTACACCTTC. Its protein product is CSANLGGETNYGYTF.

This sequence joins TRBV4-3 and TRBJ1-1; D call uncertain. Germline-derived CDR1 and CDR2 are LGHNA and YSLEER. The CDR3 is made up of 15 amino acids. Trimming stripped 0 bases from V and 7 bases from J, with 15 bases between. Here the CDR3 DNA reads TGCGCCAGCAGCCAAGATGTATCGGCAGCCCTTGAAGCTTTCTTT. Encoded protein: CASSQDVSAALEAFF.

With respect to this clonotype: Compared with germline, one end of the junction differs, possibly owing to a read error. The genes are TRBV10-1 and TRBJ2-2; a possible D gene is TRBD2 (6 bases). The CDR3 is 16 residues long. From germline, CDR1 is WNHNN and CDR2 SYGVQD (reference sequence). The CDR3 DNA is TGCGCCAGCAGTGAGTCTGGGGGGACCCGCACCGGGGAGCCGTTTTTT. Translating it yields CASSESGGTRTGEPFF.

V is TRBV25-1 and J is TRBJ2-1; 12 bases are a match to TRBD2. The CDR3 totals 16 residues. Germline V CDR1 and CDR2: MGHDK, SYGVNS. Germline trimming cut 6 bases from V and 5 bases from J; bases unmatched to any gene: 8. The CDR3 DNA is TGTGCCAGCAGCTTATCTAGCGGGGGGGTTAACAATGAGCAGTTCTTC. Its translation is CASSLSSGGVNNEQFF.

This clonotype appeared a single time. The gene calls are TRBV25-1 and TRBJ1-2, with D maybe TRBD1 (6 bases). In germline, CDR1 is MGHDK, CDR2 SYGVNS. CDR3 length: 14 amino acids. V shed 3 bases and J shed 4 bases, with 12 bases lying between them. CDR3 amino acids: CASSDTGQLYGYTF. CDR3 nucleotide sequence: TGTGCCAGCAGTGATACAGGGCAGCTCTATGGCTACACCTTC.